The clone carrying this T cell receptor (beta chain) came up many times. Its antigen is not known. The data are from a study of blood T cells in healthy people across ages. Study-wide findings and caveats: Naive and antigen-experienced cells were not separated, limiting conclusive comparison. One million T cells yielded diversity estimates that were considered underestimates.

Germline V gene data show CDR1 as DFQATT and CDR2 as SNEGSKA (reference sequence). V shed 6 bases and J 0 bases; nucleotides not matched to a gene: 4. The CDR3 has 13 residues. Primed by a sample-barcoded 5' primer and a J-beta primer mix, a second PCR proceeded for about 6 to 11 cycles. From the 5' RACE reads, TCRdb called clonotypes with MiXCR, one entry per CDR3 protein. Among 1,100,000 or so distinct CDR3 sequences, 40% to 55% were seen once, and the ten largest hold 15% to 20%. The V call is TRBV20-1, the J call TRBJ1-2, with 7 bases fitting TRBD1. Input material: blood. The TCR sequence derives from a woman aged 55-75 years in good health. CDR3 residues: CSARQGTNYGYTF. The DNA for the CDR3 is TGCAGTGCCAGACAGGGAACTAACTATGGCTACACCTTC.